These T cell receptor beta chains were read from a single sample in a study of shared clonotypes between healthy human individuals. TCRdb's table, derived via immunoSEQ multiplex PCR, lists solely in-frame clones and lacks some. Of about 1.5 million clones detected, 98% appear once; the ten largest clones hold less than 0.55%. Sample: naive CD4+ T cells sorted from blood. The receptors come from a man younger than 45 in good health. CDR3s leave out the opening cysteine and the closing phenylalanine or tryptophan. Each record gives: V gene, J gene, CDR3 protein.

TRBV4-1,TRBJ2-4,ASSAGAGLDENIQY
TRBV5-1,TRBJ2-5,ASRETIYQETQY
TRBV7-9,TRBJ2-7,ASSFASGRLGEQY
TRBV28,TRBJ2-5,ASSLQGPMHQETQY
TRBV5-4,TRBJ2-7,ASSKEAAYEQY
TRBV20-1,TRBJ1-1,SASRGGEAF
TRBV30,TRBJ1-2,AWSATEGYT
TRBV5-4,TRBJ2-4,ASRTTGGNKNIQY
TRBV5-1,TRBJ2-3,ASSSGTSGTNTDTQY
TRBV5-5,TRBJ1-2,ASSLITNYGYT
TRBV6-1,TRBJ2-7,AHGGRGAYEQY